Below, 2 T cell receptor beta chains from the same sample are listed, as sequenced in a study of T cells in localized non-small cell lung cancer. Some clones are missing from TCRdb's copy, which holds only in-frame ones; the method was immunoSEQ multiplex PCR. The sample yields about 1,500 clones, over 25% seen once. This material consisted of normal lung tissue next to the tumor, taken before any cancer treatment. Receptor source: a male donor older than 55 with stage I lung adenocarcinoma.

The table lists this clone with a few counts. This chain links TRBV6-8 with TRBJ2-1, with TRBD2 matching over 14 bases. The CDR3 consists of 16 residues. Germline trimming cut 2 bases from V and 7 bases from J; bases unmatched to any gene: 4. Germline V gene lookup returns CDR1 MNHGY and CDR2 SAAAGT. In nucleotides, the CDR3 is TGTGCCAGCAGTTACGCCGGGACTAGCGGGAGAAATGAGCAGTTCTTC. It encodes CASSYAGTSGRNEQFF.

Relative to its sample, this clone is medium-sized. This rearrangement joins TRBV11-3 to TRBJ1-1; 7 bases match TRBD1. This CDR3 region has 15 residues. Germline trimming cut 2 bases from V and 2 bases from J; bases unmatched to any gene: 5. From germline, CDR1 is SGHNT and CDR2 YENEEA. The CDR3, as DNA: TGTGCCAGCAGCTTAACGAGAGGGGGCAACACTGAAGCTTTCTTT. Its translation: CASSLTRGGNTEAFF.